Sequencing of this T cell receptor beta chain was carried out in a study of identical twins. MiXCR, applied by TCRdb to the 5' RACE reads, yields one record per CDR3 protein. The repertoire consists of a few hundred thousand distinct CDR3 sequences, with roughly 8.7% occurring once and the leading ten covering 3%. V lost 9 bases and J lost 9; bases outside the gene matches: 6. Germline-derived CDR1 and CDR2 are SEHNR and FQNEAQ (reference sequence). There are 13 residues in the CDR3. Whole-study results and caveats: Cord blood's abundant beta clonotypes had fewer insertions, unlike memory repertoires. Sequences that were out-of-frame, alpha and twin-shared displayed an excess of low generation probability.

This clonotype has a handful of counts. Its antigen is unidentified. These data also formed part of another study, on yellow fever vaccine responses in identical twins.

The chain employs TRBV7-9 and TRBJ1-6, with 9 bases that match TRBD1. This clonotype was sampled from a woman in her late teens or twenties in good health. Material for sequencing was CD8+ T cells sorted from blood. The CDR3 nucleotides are TGTGCCAGTACCGGGACAGGGCTTTCACCCCTCCACTTT. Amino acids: CASTGTGLSPLHF.